A selection of T cell receptor beta chains follows, all from one sample in a study of blood T cell repertoires in COVID-19. Sequencing used immunoSEQ multiplex PCR; TCRdb keeps in-frame clones, though not all of them. The profile shows approximately 92,000 clones, around 84% of them singletons. The sample taken for sequencing was peripheral blood. Every receptor here comes from a woman aged 60 to 75 in a cohort sampled during active or convalescent COVID-19. Each CDR3 is given with its conserved first and last residue. D genes are given only for firm matches. Size values are once, few and many counts, or a class for expanded clones, and some rows have none.

NA TRBJ2-3 TRBD1 TRBV29-1 TGCAGCGTCTCCAGGACAGGGGGCGCGGCAGATACGCAGTATTTT CSVSRTGGAADTQYF
few TRBJ2-5 NA TRBV10-1 TGCGCCAGCAGGGGTCCCGGGACTCATTCGGGGGAGACCCAGTACTTC CASRGPGTHSGETQYF
NA TRBJ1-2 NA TRBV15 TGTGCCACCAGCAGAGAAAGAGGGCCCTATGGCTACACCTTC CATSRERGPYGYTF
NA TRBJ1-1 TRBD1 TRBV7-3 TGTGCCAGCAGCTTAGACAGGGGGTATGGTGAAGCTTTCTTT CASSLDRGYGEAFF
NA TRBJ1-3 NA TRBV28 TGTGCCAGCAGCTTGGGAAACACCATATATTTT CASSLGNTIYF
once TRBJ2-3 NA TRBV20-1 TGCAGTGCTGGGGGGTCAGATACGCAGTATTTT CSAGGSDTQYF
medium-sized TRBJ2-7 NA TRBV9 TGTGCCAGCAGCGTAGCTGGCAACGAGCAGTACTTC CASSVAGNEQYF
few TRBJ2-7 TRBD2 TRBV5-1 TGCGCCAGCAGTTTTACCGGGACTAGCGCCGAGCAGTACTTC CASSFTGTSAEQYF
few TRBJ2-2 NA TRBV9 TGTGCCAGCAGCGCCCCTAGAAACACCGGGGAGCTGTTTTTT CASSAPRNTGELFF
NA TRBJ2-5 TRBD1 TRBV5-5 TGTGCCAGCAGCTTGGTGGGCAGGGGGCAGGGGGAGACCCAGTACTTC CASSLVGRGQGETQYF
NA TRBJ2-3 TRBD2 TRBV5-1 TGCGCCAGCAGCTTGGGGCTAGCGGGGGGCACAGATACGCAGTATTTT CASSLGLAGGTDTQYF
once TRBJ2-5 NA TRBV7-8 TGTGCCAGCAGCTTAGAGTCTGGGAGGTCGCGGGAGACCCAGTACTTC CASSLESGRSRETQYF
NA TRBJ2-1 TRBD2 TRBV5-1 TGCGCCAGCAGCTCTAGCGGGATATCCGGCAATGAGCAGTTCTTC CASSSSGISGNEQFF
NA TRBJ2-7 TRBD1 TRBV7-9 TGTGCCAGCAGCTTAGTGACAGGGATTGACGAGCAGTACTTC CASSLVTGIDEQYF
few TRBJ1-4 NA TRBV9 TGTGCCAGCAGCGTAGGAATCGGGGGAACTAATGAAAAACTGTTTTTT CASSVGIGGTNEKLFF
NA TRBJ2-2 TRBD2 TRBV6-4 TGTGCCAGCAGTGGGACTAGCGGGGGAGCCGGGGAGCTGTTTTTT CASSGTSGGAGELFF
NA TRBJ2-2 NA TRBV11-3 TGTGCCAGCAGCTTAGTCCCTTGGGGGGGCGCAGGCACCGGGGAGCTGTTTTTT CASSLVPWGGAGTGELFF
NA TRBJ1-4 NA TRBV29-1 TGCAGCGTCGCCGCGTTCGGACAGTCTGGAAAACTGTTTTTT CSVAAFGQSGKLFF
NA TRBJ2-5 NA TRBV28 TGTGCCAGCAGTTTTCCGGCTAGCAAAAAGACCCAGTACTTC CASSFPASKKTQYF
NA TRBJ1-6 NA TRBV28 TGTGCCAGCACCTACAGGGCGGAGAGTTCACCCCTCCACTTT CASTYRAESSPLHF
NA TRBJ1-4 TRBD1 TRBV12-5 TGTGCTAGTGCCCCAGACAGGGGGCATGAAAAACTGTTTTTT CASAPDRGHEKLFF
NA TRBJ1-5 NA TRBV19 TGTGCCAGTAACTTTTATAGCAATCAGCCCCAGCATTTT CASNFYSNQPQHF
NA TRBJ2-7 TRBD2 TRBV10-3 TGTGCCATCAAGGGGATAGCGGGAGGGGGAGACGAGCAGTACTTC CAIKGIAGGGDEQYF
NA TRBJ1-1 NA TRBV7-9 TGTGCCAGCAGCCGATCGGACACTGAAGCTTTCTTT CASSRSDTEAFF
NA TRBJ1-2 TRBD1 TRBV2 TGTGCCAGCAGGCCGGACAGGGCGGACTATGGCTACACCTTC CASRPDRADYGYTF
NA TRBJ1-1 NA TRBV7-9 TGTGCCAGCAGCGTGACCGGGACACCGGGAACTGAAGCTTTCTTT CASSVTGTPGTEAFF
NA TRBJ1-6 TRBD1 TRBV30 TGTGCCTGGGACGGACAGGGGAATTCACCCCTCCACTTT CAWDGQGNSPLHF
NA TRBJ2-1 TRBD2 TRBV7-3 TGTGCCAGCAGCCCGGGGACTACCTACAATGAGCAGTTCTTC CASSPGTTYNEQFF
few TRBJ2-1 TRBD2 TRBV9 TGTGCCAGCAGCGTAGCGAGCGGGGGGGCGGGTAATGAGCAGTTCTTC CASSVASGGAGNEQFF
NA TRBJ2-2 TRBD1 TRBV7-9 TGTGCCAGCAGCTCCGGACAGGGGAACACCGGGGAGCTGTTTTTT CASSSGQGNTGELFF
NA TRBJ1-5 NA TRBV9 TGTGCCAGCAGCGTAGAGGGGGGGTTAGATCAGCCCCAGCATTTT CASSVEGGLDQPQHF
NA TRBJ1-1 NA TRBV27 TGTGCCAGCAGTTACAGACTCGGGATGAACACTGAAGCTTTCTTT CASSYRLGMNTEAFF
once TRBJ2-1 NA TRBV24-1 TGTGCCACCAGTGATTTGCCCCAGAATGAGCAGTTCTTC CATSDLPQNEQFF
NA TRBJ1-4 TRBD1 TRBV10-3 TGTGCCATCAGTGAGAGGGGGCAGGGGAATGAAAAACTGTTTTTT CAISERGQGNEKLFF
NA TRBJ1-4 NA TRBV19 TGTGCCAGTAGTACCGCAACTAATGAAAAACTGTTTTTT CASSTATNEKLFF
few TRBJ1-2 NA TRBV7-2 TGTGCCAGCAGCTTAGGGCGGGGAAGGTCATATGGCTACACCTTC CASSLGRGRSYGYTF
NA TRBJ2-7 NA TRBV11-1 TGTGCCAGCAGCTTAATGGTACAGCCTTCCTACGAGCAGTACTTC CASSLMVQPSYEQYF
once TRBJ1-2 TRBD1 TRBV18 TGTGCCAGCTCACCAGGACAGGGTCTCGACTATGGCTACACCTTC CASSPGQGLDYGYTF
few TRBJ1-2 NA TRBV28 TGTGCCAGCAGTTTTATGAAGAGTCAGGATGGCTACACCTTC CASSFMKSQDGYTF
NA TRBJ2-3 NA TRBV24-1 TGTGCCACCAGTGCCCGCGATCTGCTTCTTGCAGATACGCAGTATTTT CATSARDLLLADTQYF
NA TRBJ2-7 TRBD2 TRBV5-1 TGCGCCAGCAGCTTGGTCCCGGGACTAGCGGGAGAGGACGAGCAGTACTTC CASSLVPGLAGEDEQYF
few TRBJ1-2 TRBD1 TRBV28 TGTGCCATCACGTACAGGGGTCGATATGGCTACACCTTC CAITYRGRYGYTF
NA TRBJ2-2 TRBD1 TRBV9 TGTGCCAGCAGCGCGAGACAGGGCGACACCGGGGAGCTGTTTTTT CASSARQGDTGELFF